One T cell receptor beta chain is described in this entry. This clone's antigen is unknown. The record has no base qualities; no much larger clone is one base away. This sample stems from a study of OX40 agonist ivuxolimab in advanced cancers. Looking at the study overall: The costimulatory receptor OX40 (CD134) was targeted by ivuxolimab, a fully human IgG2 agonistic monoclonal antibody. Intravenous ivuxolimab was administered to patients every 2 weeks at six dose levels: 0.01, 0.1, 0.3, 1.5, 3 and 10 mg/kg. Of the roughly 54 dose-escalation patients, hepatocellular carcinoma was present in around 19, melanoma in approximately 15, renal cell carcinoma in 9 and head and neck cancer in 9. In the dose-escalation cohort, around four fifths of patients were male, and the mean age was around 60 years, with a range of roughly 20 to 79. Prior anti-PD-1, anti-PD-L1 or anti-CTLA-4 therapy was permitted, and approximately 40% of dose-escalation patients had received checkpoint inhibitors. Partial responses were achieved by three dose-escalation patients, of whom one had hepatocellular carcinoma and two had cutaneous melanoma. The purpose of peripheral TCRbeta sequencing was to test whether ivuxolimab changed TCR sequence diversity and led to clonal T-cell expansion. The paper covers the monotherapy dose-escalation part of the phase I ivuxolimab trial, which included N ≈ 50 patients. The paper as a whole reports these results and caveats: Low levels of normalized T-cell clonal expansion were also shown by some nonresponding patients. The antigen specificity of the clonally expanded peripheral T cells was not determined. At doses of 0.1 to 3.0 mg/kg, clonal expansion of both CD4+ and CD8+ T cells in blood was seen between baseline and week 6. Partial responders in the 0.1-3.0 mg/kg groups had among the lowest normalized peripheral clonal expansion, especially among CD8+ T cells. After ivuxolimab, expanded clones were on average more numerous among CD8+ T cells than among CD4+ T cells.

Based on the germline V gene, the CDR1 and CDR2 sequences are SQVTM and ANQGSEA. The CDR3 spans 14 residues, from the cysteine through the phenylalanine. The DNA shown is the 42-base CDR3, in frame from base 1. V is clipped by 6 bases and J by 1 base, and the sequence between their germline boundaries is 12 bases long. The trial excluded patients who had a history of autoimmune disease or who were on systemic immunosuppression. Peripheral blood for TCR sequencing was collected from all dose cohorts at baseline, on cycle 4 day 1, and on cycle 7 day 1. Samples were obtained from an open-label, multicenter, first-in-human phase I dose-escalation trial of ivuxolimab. Adults with locally advanced or metastatic melanoma, renal cell carcinoma, hepatocellular carcinoma or head and neck squamous cell carcinoma were enrolled in the trial. Before TCR sequencing, CD4+ and CD8+ T cells were separately sorted from peripheral blood.

Genomic DNA was extracted from sorted cells for sequencing of the TCRbeta CDR3 region. TCRbeta CDR3 regions were sequenced using the immunoSEQ Assay. TCRdb retrieved this table from immuneACCESS and kept in-frame rearrangements only. Not all clones are present; in checked studies, unresolved V genes account for under half, and no reason is known for the remainder. Counted in this sample were roughly 75,000 clones; 86% of them appeared once. 5.5% to 7% of the sample lies in the top ten. The chain is encoded by TRBV29-1 joined to TRBJ2-2; matching of 6 bases hints at TRBD2 as the D gene. The receptor's source is an adult with an advanced solid tumor such as melanoma, head and neck, liver or kidney cancer. The sample here was CD4+ or CD8+ T cells sorted from blood, taken in a trial of the OX40 agonist ivuxolimab. The CDR3 loop reads CSVGRQGNTGELFF. The sequenced DNA: TGCAGCGTAGGGAGGCAGGGGAACACCGGGGAGCTGTTTTTT.